This TCR beta chain emerged from a study of cytomegalovirus exposure and HLA in healthy donors. On the study more broadly: Genotyping of some 400 donors showed that approximately 83% belonged to the Caucasian-associated ancestry cluster. Study results and limitations: Reports described diagnosis of cytomegalovirus status by the classifier as highly specific and sensitive.

About this clone: The antigen remains unidentified.

The primer mix had 60 Vbeta and 13 Jbeta primers. This table comes from immunoSEQ multiplex PCR, and its TCRdb copy is limited to in-frame clones, with some not included. The sample includes 150,000 to 200,000 clones, less than 90% of them seen just once. Sequencing was performed on PBMCs. This TCR came from a man between 45 and 60 years old in good health and CMV-seropositive.

In DNA form, the CDR3 reads TGTGCCAGCAGTTTCGGACAGGGGACGGGATACGAGCAGTACTTC. Its protein product is CASSFGQGTGYEQYF. This chain connects TRBV28 to TRBJ2-7, with 9 bases that match TRBD1. CDR3 length: 15 residues. Germline CDR1 is MDHEN and CDR2 is SYDVKM. V dropped 3 bases and J dropped 4; count of bases not matched to a gene: 7. The full variable domain, its missing parts supplied by reference TRBV28 and TRBJ2-7, is DVKVTQSSRYLVKRTGEKVFLECVQDMDHENMFWYRQDPGLGLRLIYFSYDVKMKEKGDIPEGYSVSREKKERFSLILESASTNQTSMYLCASSFGQGTGYEQYFGPGTRLTVT.